This T cell receptor beta chain was found in a study of post-analysis software for immune sequencing data. About the research overall: Disease trajectories encompassed relapsing-remitting, secondary progressive and progressive-relapsing multiple sclerosis. Study conclusions and caveats: TRBV5-6, TRBV5-1 and TRBV20-1 belonged to a set of about 5 TRBV segments that were more frequent in patients than controls.

This clonotype was detected a few times. Its antigen is still unknown. Unique molecular identifiers featured in each of the TCR beta cDNA libraries. TCRdb re-called the PCR reads through MiXCR, storing one row per CDR3 protein. The profile shows some 690,000 distinct CDR3 sequences, 25% to 30% of them singletons. The CDR3 loop spans 14 amino acids. Germline CDR1 is SGHRS and CDR2 is YFSETQ. The clonotype comes from a girl aged 5 to 17 with multiple sclerosis. Sequenced sample: blood. The chain uses TRBV5-1 and TRBJ2-5, with D possibly matching TRBD2 (6 bases). The closer fit of TRBJ2-7 to the DNA end suggests the J call may be wrong. In DNA form, the CDR3 reads TGCGCCAGCAGCAACCGGGACTTCGGGTCCGAGCAGTACTTC. Translating gives CASSNRDFGSEQYF.